This record covers a single T cell receptor beta chain. Its antigen is still unknown. The authors amplified TCR beta CDR3 regions, and they did so from RNA transcripts for repertoire sequencing. The workflow started with a first-round RT-PCR run with HTBI primers and then moved on to a second-round multiplex PCR. TCRdb processed the multiplex PCR reads anew with MiXCR; each CDR3 protein has one entry. In the table there are over a million distinct CDR3 sequences, approximately 35% of which are singletons. This specimen belongs to a study of Graves' ophthalmopathy and Graves' hyperthyroidism. Broader study findings: Most thyroid clonotypes with frequency above 0.001 were detected in blood too. The model forecast ophthalmopathy progression, reaching 60% to 71% sensitivity and roughly 72% specificity.

CDR3 size: 14 residues. Per the germline V gene, CDR1 is SGHTA and CDR2 is FQGNSA. V trimming: 6 bases; J trimming: 6 bases; junction bases outside the gene matches: 6. Uncontrolled infections, other autoimmune diseases, pregnancy or lactation barred patients from enrollment. Patients were diagnosed from clinical symptoms, serum thyroxine, TRAb, thyroid ultrasound and orbital computed tomography. The chain employs TRBV7-2 and TRBJ1-1; 11 bases map to TRBD1. This TCR came from an adult man with Graves' hyperthyroidism. The material sequenced was peripheral blood or thyroid tissue (not recorded which). The CDR3 DNA reads TGTGCCAGCAGTTCTCCGGGACAGGGGGCTGAAGCTTTCTTT. Translation: CASSSPGQGAEAFF.